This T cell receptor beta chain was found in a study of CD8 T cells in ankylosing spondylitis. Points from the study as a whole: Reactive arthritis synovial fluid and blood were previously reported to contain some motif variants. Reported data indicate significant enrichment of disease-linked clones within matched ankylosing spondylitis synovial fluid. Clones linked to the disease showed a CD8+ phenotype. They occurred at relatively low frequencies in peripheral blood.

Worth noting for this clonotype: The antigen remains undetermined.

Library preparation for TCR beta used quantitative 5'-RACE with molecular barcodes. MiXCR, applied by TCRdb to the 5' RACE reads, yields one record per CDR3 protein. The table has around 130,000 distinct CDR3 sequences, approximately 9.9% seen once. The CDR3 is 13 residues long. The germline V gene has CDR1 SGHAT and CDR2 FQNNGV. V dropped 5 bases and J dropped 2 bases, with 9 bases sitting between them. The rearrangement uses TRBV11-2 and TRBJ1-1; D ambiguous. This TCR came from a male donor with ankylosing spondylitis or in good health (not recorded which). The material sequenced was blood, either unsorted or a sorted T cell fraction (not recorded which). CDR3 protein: CASSLRTNTEAFF. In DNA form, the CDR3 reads TGTGCCAGCAGCCTCCGGACCAACACTGAAGCTTTCTTT.